A single T cell receptor (beta chain) is shown here with its context. In the authors' methods: Nucleated cell number was recorded as an estimate derived from reference gene primer amplification. Some clones are missing from TCRdb's copy, which holds only in-frame ones; the method was immunoSEQ multiplex PCR. That table gives V, J and clone size, and the DNA gave D and trimming. The table records under 300,000 clones, about 81% of them present only once. This specimen belongs to a study of blood T cell repertoires in COVID-19. Study-level information: Samples came from the United States, Italy and Spain, spanning acute and convalescent COVID-19. In each case, the material was cDNA or gDNA derived from T cells, B-cell-depleted T cells, or PBMCs.

This CDR3 is built from 13 residues. V dropped 5 bases and J dropped 5 bases, with 9 bases sitting between them. CDR1 and CDR2 (germline): MNHEY, SVGAGI. The J gene is TRBJ1-4, the V gene TRBV6-5; the D gene is possibly TRBD1 (5 bases). Specimen: peripheral blood. This receptor was obtained from a woman aged 55-69 years with active or convalescent COVID-19. The CDR3 DNA is TGTGCCAGCAGTACCGGGGGGAATGAAAAACTGTTTTTT. Protein product: CASSTGGNEKLFF.